This T cell receptor beta chain was sequenced in a study of cytomegalovirus exposure and HLA in healthy donors. Study observations and caveats: Researchers reportedly found TCR beta sequences accurately predicted most subjects' HLA-A and HLA-B alleles. The study carried out a later analysis of TCR beta sequences. It associated around 17,000 of them with specific HLA alleles at a false discovery rate of 0.05.

V lost 5 bases and J lost 2, with 9 bases in between. From germline, CDR1 is KGHSH and CDR2 LQKENI. CDR3 length: 13 residues. Researchers ran the PCR with 60 Vbeta and 13 Jbeta primers. TCRdb's copy holds only in-frame clones and misses some; the assay was immunoSEQ multiplex PCR. The table counts 150,000 to 200,000 clones; 2% to 2.5% lies in the top ten. To note about this clone: Antigen: not known.

The clonotype originates from a young man in good health and CMV-seronegative. The V call is TRBV18, the J call TRBJ1-2, with D unresolved. The specimen was PBMCs. The CDR3 DNA reads TGTGCCAGCTCAGAGGACTCCAACTATGGCTACACCTTC. This sequence encodes CASSEDSNYGYTF.